Included here is one T cell receptor (beta chain) sequence, with context. These data come from a study of T-cell memory formation after mild COVID-19. About the study: Largely donor-specific TCR clusters were found.

5'RACE with constant-segment primers yielded barcoded, UMI-tagged TCR alpha and TCR beta cDNA libraries. One entry per CDR3 protein, called by TCRdb with MiXCR from the 5' RACE reads. The table includes 250,000 to 350,000 distinct CDR3 sequences, just under 20% detected once. The CDR3 totals 15 residues. The germline V and J ends were trimmed by 4 bases and 8 bases, with 17 bases remaining between them. CDR1 is MGHRA, CDR2 YSYEKL, per germline. This TCR derives from a man between 18 and 29 years old who had mild COVID-19 (a few samples of this study predate the infection). Cell type and time point are not known. The sample comprised PBMCs or a T cell subset sorted from them (not recorded which). The chain couples TRBV4-1 to TRBJ2-2; a weak D match, TRBD2 (7 bases). The CDR3 DNA reads TGCGCCAGCAGCCTCACCTGGGGGGGGCTGGGGGAGCTGTTTTTT. Encoded protein: CASSLTWGGLGELFF.